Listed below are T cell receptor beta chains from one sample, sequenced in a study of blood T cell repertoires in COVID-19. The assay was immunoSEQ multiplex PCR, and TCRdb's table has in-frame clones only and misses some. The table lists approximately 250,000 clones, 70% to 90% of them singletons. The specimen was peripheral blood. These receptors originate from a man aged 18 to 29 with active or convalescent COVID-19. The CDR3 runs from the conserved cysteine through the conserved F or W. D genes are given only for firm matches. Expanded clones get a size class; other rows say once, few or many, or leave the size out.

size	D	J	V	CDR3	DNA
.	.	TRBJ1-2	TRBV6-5	CASKGPEGGYTF	TGTGCCAGCAAGGGGCCGGAGGGTGGCTACACCTTC
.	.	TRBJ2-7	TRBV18	CASSPSGAYEQYF	TGTGCCAGCTCACCATCCGGGGCCTACGAGCAGTACTTC
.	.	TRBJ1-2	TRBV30	CAWSVDGVAGGYTF	TGTGCCTGGAGCGTGGACGGGGTTGCGGGTGGCTACACCTTC
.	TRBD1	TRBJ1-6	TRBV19	CASSGQGVLNSPLHF	TGTGCCAGTAGCGGACAGGGCGTTCTTAATTCACCCCTCCACTTT
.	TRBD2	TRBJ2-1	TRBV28	CASSLSSGGAFGNEQFF	TGTGCCAGCAGTTTGTCTAGCGGGGGGGCCTTTGGTAATGAGCAGTTCTTC
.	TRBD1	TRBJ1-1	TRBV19	CASKHRGPPEAFF	TGTGCCAGTAAGCACAGGGGGCCCCCTGAAGCTTTCTTT
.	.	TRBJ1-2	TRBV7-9	CASSLANLYTF	TGTGCCAGCAGCTTAGCTAACCTATACACCTTC
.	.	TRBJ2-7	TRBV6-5	CASSQLARSYEQYF	TGTGCCAGCAGCCAACTAGCTCGAAGCTACGAGCAGTACTTC
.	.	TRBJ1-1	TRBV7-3	CASSLSAAGTEAFF	TGTGCCAGCAGCTTAAGTGCCGCAGGCACTGAAGCTTTCTTT
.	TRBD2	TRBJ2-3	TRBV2	CATQQRGGTQYF	TGTGCCACACAACAGCGGGGTGGTACGCAGTATTTT
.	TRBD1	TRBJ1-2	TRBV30	CAWWGGQADPNYGYTF	TGTGCCTGGTGGGGGGGACAGGCGGACCCTAACTATGGCTACACCTTC
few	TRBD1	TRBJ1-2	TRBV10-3	CAIRQGAGYGYTF	TGTGCCATCAGACAGGGGGCAGGATATGGCTACACCTTC
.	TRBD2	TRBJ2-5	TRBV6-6	CASSPWTSGRGETQYF	TGTGCCAGCAGCCCGTGGACTAGCGGGAGGGGGGAGACCCAGTACTTC
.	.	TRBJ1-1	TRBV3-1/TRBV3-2	CASSQVHRDTEAFF	TGTGCCAGCAGCCAAGTTCACCGGGACACTGAAGCTTTCTTT
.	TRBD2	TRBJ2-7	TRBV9	CASSPRLAGNTYEQYF	TGTGCCAGCAGCCCTCGTTTAGCGGGGAACACCTACGAGCAGTACTTC
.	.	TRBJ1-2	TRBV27	CASSIHRYYGYTF	TGTGCCAGCAGTATACACAGATACTATGGCTACACCTTC
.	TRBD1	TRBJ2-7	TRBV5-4	CASTIQGANEQYF	TGTGCCAGCACGATACAGGGGGCGAACGAGCAGTACTTC
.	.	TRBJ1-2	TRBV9	CASSMAGPYGYTF	TGTGCCAGCAGCATGGCAGGTCCCTATGGCTACACCTTC
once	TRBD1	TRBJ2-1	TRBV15	CATSSQTGGGRLF	TGTGCCACCAGCAGCCAGACAGGGGGGGGACGGCTCTTC
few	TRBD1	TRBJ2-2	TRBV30	CAWAPGQGNTGELFF	TGTGCCTGGGCTCCGGGACAGGGAAACACCGGGGAGCTGTTTTTT
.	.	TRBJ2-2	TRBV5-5	CASSSAGGGYTGELFF	TGTGCCAGCAGCTCAGCCGGGGGAGGTTACACCGGGGAGCTGTTTTTT
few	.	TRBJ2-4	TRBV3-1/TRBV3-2	CASSQAPPLQRAVTKNIQYF	TGTGCCAGCAGCCAAGCCCCTCCCTTACAGAGGGCAGTGACCAAAAACATTCAGTACTTC
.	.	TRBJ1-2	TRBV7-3	CASSSSGGDDGYTF	TGTGCCAGCAGCTCCAGCGGAGGGGATGATGGCTACACCTTC
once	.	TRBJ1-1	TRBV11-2	CASSNGVLNTEAFF	TGTGCCAGCAGTAACGGGGTTTTGAACACTGAAGCTTTCTTT
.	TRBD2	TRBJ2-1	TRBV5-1	CASSLAGGLADFKNEQFF	TGCGCCAGCAGCTTGGCCGGGGGACTAGCGGATTTCAAGAATGAGCAGTTCTTC
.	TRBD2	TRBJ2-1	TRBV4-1	CASSQRGLAGTTYNEQFF	TGCGCCAGCAGCCAACGGGGACTAGCGGGTACAACCTACAATGAGCAGTTCTTC
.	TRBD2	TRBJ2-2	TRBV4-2	CASSQDEAGGDTGELFF	TGTGCCAGCAGCCAAGATGAGGCGGGAGGGGACACCGGGGAGCTGTTTTTT
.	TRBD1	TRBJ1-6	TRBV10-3	CATLGTGTSPLHF	TGTGCCACACTAGGGACAGGGACGTCACCCCTCCACTTT
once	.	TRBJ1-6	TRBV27	CASSLGSGNSPLHF	TGTGCCAGCAGTTTAGGGTCGGGGAATTCACCCCTCCACTTT
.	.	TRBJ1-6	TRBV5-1	CASTGSGESPLHF	TGCGCCAGCACGGGTTCCGGGGAGTCACCCCTCCACTTT
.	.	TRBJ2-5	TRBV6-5	CASSYRGRETQYF	TGTGCCAGCAGTTACAGGGGAAGGGAGACCCAGTACTTC
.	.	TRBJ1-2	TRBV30	CAWTPNRELRRTLSYGYTF	TGTGCCTGGACTCCGAACAGGGAATTAAGACGGACCCTGTCTTATGGCTACACCTTC
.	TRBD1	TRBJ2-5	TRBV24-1	CATSDTAAAGGQETQYF	TGTGCCACCAGTGACACCGCAGCGGCAGGGGGCCAAGAGACCCAGTACTTC
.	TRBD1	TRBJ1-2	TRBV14	CASSQDWGQGGNYGYTF	TGTGCCAGCAGCCAAGACTGGGGACAGGGGGGGAACTATGGCTACACCTTC
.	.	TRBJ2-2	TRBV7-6	CASSLTVRGNTGELFF	TGTGCCAGCAGCTTAACAGTCAGGGGGAACACCGGGGAGCTGTTTTTT
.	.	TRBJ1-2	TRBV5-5	CASSLGASFDGYTF	TGTGCCAGCAGCTTGGGGGCCTCGTTCGATGGCTACACCTTC
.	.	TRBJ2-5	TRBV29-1	CSVDPAQETQYF	TGCAGCGTTGATCCAGCGCAAGAGACCCAGTACTTC
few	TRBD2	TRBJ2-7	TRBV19	CASSRLAGGTYEQYF	TGTGCCAGTAGTAGGCTAGCGGGAGGCACCTACGAGCAGTACTTC
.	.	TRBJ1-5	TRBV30	CAWAGQSNQPQHF	TGTGCCTGGGCCGGACAGAGCAATCAGCCCCAGCATTTT
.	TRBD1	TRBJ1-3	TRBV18	CASSPAGGFGNTIYF	TGTGCCAGCTCACCGGCAGGGGGCTTTGGAAACACCATATATTTT
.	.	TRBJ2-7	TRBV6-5	CASSRGHREQYF	TGTGCCAGCAGCCGCGGACATCGCGAGCAGTACTTC
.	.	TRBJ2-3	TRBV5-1	CASSLGDRPTDTQYF	TGCGCCAGCAGCTTAGGTGACAGGCCGACAGATACGCAGTATTTT
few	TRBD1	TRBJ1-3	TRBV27	CASSFQGAPIGNTIYF	TGTGCCAGCAGTTTTCAGGGGGCGCCTATTGGAAACACCATATATTTT
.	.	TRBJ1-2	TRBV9	CASSVAMTGGYTF	TGTGCCAGCAGCGTAGCGATGACAGGCGGCTACACCTTC
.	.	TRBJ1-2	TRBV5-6	CASSLNLYGYTF	TGTGCCAGCAGCTTGAATCTCTATGGCTACACCTTC
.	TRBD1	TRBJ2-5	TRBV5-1	CASSWTTGGPYQETQYF	TGCGCCAGCAGCTGGACGACAGGGGGACCGTACCAAGAGACCCAGTACTTC